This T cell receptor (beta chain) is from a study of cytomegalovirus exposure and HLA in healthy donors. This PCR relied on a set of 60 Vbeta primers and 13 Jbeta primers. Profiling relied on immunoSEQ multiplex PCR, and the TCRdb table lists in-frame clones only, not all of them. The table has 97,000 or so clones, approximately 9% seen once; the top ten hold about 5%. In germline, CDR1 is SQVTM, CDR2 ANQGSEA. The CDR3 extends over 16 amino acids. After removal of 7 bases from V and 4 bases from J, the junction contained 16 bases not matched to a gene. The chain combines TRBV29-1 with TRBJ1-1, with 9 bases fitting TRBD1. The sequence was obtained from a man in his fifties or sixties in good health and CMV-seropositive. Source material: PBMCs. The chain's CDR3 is CSGKSGTGRTLTEAFF. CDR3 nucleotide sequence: TGCAGCGGCAAATCCGGGACAGGGAGGACCCTCACTGAAGCTTTCTTT.